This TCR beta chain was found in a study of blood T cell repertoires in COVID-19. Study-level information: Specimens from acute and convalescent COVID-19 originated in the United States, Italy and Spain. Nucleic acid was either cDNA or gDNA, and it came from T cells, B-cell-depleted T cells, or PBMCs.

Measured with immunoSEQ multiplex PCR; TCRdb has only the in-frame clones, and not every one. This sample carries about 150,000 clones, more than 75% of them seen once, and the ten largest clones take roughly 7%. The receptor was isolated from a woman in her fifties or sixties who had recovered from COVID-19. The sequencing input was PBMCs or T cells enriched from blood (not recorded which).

The CDR3 protein is CASSSARGTGGETQYF. The CDR3 coding sequence is TGTGCCAGCAGCTCCGCCCGAGGGACAGGGGGAGAGACCCAGTACTTC. The chain recombines TRBV7-9 with TRBJ2-5; 11 bases line up with TRBD1. This CDR3 spans 16 amino acids. Germline CDR1 and CDR2: SEHNR and FQNEAQ (reference sequence). J lost 4 bases, V lost 4 bases, and 8 bases had no gene match.